Included here is one T cell receptor (beta chain) sequence, with context. Just one base apart from a much larger clone, this may be a read error. The data originate from a study of Graves' ophthalmopathy and Graves' hyperthyroidism. The CDR3 is made up of 14 amino acids. Germline CDR1 is SGHAT and CDR2 is FQNNGV. Trimming left V 3 bases short and J 5 bases short, with 14 bases between. RNA transcripts yielded amplified TCR beta CDR3 regions. The first-round RT-PCR employed HTBI primers together with the Qiagen OneStep RT-PCR kit. A multiplex PCR was then performed as the second round. In TCRdb, the multiplex PCR reads were re-called with MiXCR into one record per CDR3 protein. Among 500,000 to 600,000 distinct CDR3 sequences listed, 35% to 40% were seen once.

This chain links TRBV11-2 with TRBJ2-7; D is unclear. Sample: peripheral blood or thyroid tissue (not recorded which). The receptor was derived from an adult man with Graves' hyperthyroidism. Here the CDR3 DNA reads TGTGCCAGCAGCTTCGGGCCCACTTGCGACGAGCAGTACTTC. Translated: CASSFGPTCDEQYF.